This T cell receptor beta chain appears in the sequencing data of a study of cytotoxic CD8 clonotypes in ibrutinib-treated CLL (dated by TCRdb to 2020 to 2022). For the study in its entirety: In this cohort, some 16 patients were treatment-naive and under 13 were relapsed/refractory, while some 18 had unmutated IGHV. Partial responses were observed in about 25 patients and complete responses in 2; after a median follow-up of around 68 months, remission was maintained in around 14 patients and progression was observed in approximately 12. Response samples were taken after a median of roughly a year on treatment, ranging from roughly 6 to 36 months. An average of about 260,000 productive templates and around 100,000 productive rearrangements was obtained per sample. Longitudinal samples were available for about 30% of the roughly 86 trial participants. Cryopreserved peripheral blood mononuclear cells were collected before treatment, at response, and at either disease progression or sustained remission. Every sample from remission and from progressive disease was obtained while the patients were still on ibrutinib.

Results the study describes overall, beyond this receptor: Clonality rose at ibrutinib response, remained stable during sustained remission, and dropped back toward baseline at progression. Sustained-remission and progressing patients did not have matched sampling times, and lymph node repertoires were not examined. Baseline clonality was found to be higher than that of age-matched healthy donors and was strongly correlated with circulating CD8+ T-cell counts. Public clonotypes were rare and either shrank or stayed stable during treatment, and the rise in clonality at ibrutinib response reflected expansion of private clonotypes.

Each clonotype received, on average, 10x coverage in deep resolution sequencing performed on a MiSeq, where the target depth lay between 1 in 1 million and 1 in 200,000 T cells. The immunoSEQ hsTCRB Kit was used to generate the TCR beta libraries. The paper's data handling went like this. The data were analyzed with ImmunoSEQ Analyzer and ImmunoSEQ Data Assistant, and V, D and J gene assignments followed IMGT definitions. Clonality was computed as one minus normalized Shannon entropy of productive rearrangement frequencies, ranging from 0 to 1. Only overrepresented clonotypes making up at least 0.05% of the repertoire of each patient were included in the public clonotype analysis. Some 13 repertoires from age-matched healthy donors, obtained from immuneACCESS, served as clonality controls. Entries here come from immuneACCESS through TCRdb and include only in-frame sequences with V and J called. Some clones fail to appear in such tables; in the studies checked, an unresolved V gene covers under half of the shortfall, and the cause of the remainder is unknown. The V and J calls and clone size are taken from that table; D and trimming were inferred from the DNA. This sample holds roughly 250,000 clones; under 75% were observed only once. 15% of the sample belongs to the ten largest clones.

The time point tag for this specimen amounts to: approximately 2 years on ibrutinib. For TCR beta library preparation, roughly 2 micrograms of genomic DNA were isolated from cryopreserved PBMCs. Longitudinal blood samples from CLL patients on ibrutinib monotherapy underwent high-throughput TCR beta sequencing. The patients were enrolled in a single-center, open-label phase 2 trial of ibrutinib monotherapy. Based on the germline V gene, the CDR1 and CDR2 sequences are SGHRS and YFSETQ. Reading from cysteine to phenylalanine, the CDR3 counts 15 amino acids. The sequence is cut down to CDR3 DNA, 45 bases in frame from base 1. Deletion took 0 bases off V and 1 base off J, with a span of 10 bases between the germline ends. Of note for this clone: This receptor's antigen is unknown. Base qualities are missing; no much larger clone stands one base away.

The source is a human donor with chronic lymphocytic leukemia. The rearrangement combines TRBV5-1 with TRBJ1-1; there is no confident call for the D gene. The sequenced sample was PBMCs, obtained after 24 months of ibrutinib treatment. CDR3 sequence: CASSLGGLRNTEAFF. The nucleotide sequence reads TGCGCCAGCAGCTTGGGAGGGTTAAGGAACACTGAAGCTTTCTTT.